The entry below gives a single T cell receptor beta chain sequence along with its context. Its antigen is unidentified. The V and J ends lost 5 bases and 10 bases, in that order; junction bases with no gene match: 5. CDR1 SGHAT and CDR2 FQNNGV come from the germline V gene. CDR3 length equals 13 residues. The donors formed part of the 120-subject validation cohort, distinct from the approximately 670-subject first cohort. Repertoires were generated with immunoSEQ multiplex PCR, while TCRdb's copy carries only in-frame clones and drops some. This table has almost 200,000 clones, about three quarters appearing once. The sample comes from a study of cytomegalovirus exposure and HLA in healthy donors. General study findings and limits: That first-cohort TCR clusters tended to co-occur in the 100 to 150 validation repertoires was found in a later analysis.

This sequence originates from a woman in her twenties or thirties in good health and CMV-seronegative. Sequencing was performed on PBMCs. This sequence joins TRBV11-2 and TRBJ1-6, with 7 bases matching TRBD1. The CDR3 region is CASSNDRVSPLHF. CDR3 coding DNA: TGTGCCAGCAGCAACGACAGGGTATCACCCCTCCACTTT.